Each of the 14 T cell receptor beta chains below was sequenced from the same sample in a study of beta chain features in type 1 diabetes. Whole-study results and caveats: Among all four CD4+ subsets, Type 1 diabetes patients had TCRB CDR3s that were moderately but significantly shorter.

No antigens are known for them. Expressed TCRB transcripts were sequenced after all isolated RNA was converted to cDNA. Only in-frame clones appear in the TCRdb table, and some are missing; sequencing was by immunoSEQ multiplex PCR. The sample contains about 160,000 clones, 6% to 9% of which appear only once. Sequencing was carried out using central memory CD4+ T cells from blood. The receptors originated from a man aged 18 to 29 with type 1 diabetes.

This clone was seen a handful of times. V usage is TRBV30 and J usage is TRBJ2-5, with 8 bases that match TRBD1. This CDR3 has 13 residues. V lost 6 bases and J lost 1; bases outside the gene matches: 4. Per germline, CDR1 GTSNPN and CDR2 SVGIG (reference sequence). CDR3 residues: CACNTGGQETQYF. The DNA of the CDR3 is TGTGCCTGTAATACAGGGGGCCAAGAGACCCAGTACTTC.

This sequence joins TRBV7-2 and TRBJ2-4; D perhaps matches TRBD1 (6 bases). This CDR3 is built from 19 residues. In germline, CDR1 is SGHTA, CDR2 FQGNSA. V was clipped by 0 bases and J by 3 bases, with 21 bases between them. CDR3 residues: CASSLAPPAGDEDKNIQYF. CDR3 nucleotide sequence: TGTGCCAGCAGCTTAGCGCCCCCGGCAGGGGATGAGGACAAAAACATTCAGTACTTC.

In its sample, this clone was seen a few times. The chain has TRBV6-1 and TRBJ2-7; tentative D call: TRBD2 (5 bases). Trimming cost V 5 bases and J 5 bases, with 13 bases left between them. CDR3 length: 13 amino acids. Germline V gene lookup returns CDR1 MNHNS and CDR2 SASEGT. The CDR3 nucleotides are TGTGCCAGCAGTTGGGGTGGGCGGGACGAGCAGTACTTC. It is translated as CASSWGGRDEQYF.

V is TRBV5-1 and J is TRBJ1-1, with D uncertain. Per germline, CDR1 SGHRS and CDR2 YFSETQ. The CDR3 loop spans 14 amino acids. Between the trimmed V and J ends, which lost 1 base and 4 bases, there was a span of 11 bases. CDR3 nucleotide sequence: TGCGCCAGCAGCTTGCGCCCCAGAGGCACTGAAGCTTTCTTT. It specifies CASSLRPRGTEAFF.

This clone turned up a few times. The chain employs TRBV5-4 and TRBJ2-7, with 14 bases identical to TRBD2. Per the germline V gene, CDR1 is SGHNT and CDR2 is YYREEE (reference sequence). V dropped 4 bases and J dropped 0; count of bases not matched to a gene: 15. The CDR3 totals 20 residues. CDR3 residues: CASSKGGLAGVVESSYEQYF. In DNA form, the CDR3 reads TGTGCCAGCAGCAAAGGGGGACTAGCGGGAGTTGTGGAGAGCTCCTACGAGCAGTACTTC.

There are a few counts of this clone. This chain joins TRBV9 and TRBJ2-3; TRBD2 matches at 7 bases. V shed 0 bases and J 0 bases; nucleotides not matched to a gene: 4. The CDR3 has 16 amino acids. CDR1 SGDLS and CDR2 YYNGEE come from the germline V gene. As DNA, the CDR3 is TGTGCCAGCAGCGTAGGGTGGCGGGGGAGCACAGATACGCAGTATTTT. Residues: CASSVGWRGSTDTQYF.

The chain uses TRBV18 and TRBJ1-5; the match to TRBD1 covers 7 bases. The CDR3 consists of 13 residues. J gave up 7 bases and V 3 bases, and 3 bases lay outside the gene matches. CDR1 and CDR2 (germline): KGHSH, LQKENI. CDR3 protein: CASSPQGDQPQHF. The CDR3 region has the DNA TGTGCCAGCTCACCGCAGGGGGACCAGCCCCAGCATTTT. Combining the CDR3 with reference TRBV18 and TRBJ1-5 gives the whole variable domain NAGVMQNPRHLVRRRGQEARLRCSPMKGHSHVYWYRQLPEEGLKFMVYLQKENIIDESGMPKERFSAEFPKEGPSILRIQQVVRGDSAAYFCASSPQGDQPQHFGDGTRLSIL.

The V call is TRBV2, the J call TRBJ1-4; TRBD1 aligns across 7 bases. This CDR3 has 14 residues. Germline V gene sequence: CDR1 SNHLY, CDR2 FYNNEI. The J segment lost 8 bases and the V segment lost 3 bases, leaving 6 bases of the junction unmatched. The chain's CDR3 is CASSDDRDEEKLFF. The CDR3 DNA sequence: TGTGCCAGCAGTGATGACAGGGACGAGGAAAAACTGTTTTTT.

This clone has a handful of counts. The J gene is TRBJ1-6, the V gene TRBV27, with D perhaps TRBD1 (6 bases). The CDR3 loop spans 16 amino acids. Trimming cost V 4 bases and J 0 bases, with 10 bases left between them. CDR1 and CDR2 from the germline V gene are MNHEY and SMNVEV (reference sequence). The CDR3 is CASSSRGSSYNSPLHF. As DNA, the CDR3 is TGTGCCAGCAGTTCAAGGGGGAGCTCCTATAATTCACCCCTCCACTTT.

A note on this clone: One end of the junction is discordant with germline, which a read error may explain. CDR3 loop: CASSSEKTREHF. The CDR3, as DNA: TGTGCCAGCAGCTCCGAAAAAACGAGGGAGCACTTC. The chain uses TRBV5-5 and TRBJ2-7; D is perhaps TRBD2 (5 bases). From germline, CDR1 is SGHKS and CDR2 YYEKEE (reference sequence). The CDR3 has 12 amino acids.

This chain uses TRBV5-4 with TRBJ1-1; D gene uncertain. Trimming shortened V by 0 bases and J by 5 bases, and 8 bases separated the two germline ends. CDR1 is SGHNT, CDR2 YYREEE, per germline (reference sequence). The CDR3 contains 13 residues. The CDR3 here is CASSLGASTEAFF. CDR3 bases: TGTGCCAGCAGCTTGGGGGCTTCGACTGAAGCTTTCTTT.

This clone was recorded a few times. For the CDR3, the DNA is TGTGCCTGTCGGAACAGGGGAGGAGAGACCCAGTACTTC. Its protein is CACRNRGGETQYF. This chain joins TRBV30 and TRBJ2-5, with a possible D match to TRBD1 (7 bases). Germline-derived CDR1 and CDR2 are GTSNPN and SVGIG (reference sequence). The CDR3 spans 13 residues. The ends were cut back, 6 bases at V and 4 bases at J, with 15 bases in the middle.

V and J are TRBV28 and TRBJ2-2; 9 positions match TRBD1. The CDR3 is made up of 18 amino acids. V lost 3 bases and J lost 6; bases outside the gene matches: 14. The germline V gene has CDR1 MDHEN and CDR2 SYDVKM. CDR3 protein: CASSFVQGAVWLAGELFF. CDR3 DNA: TGTGCCAGCAGTTTCGTACAGGGGGCGGTCTGGCTCGCCGGGGAGCTGTTTTTT.

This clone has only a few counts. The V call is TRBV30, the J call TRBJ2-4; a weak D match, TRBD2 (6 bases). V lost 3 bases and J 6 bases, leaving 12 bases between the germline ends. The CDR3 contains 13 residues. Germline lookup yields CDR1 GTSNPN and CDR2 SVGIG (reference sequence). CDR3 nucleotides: TGTGCCTGGAGCGTACTCGGGGGAAACATTCAGTACTTC. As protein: CAWSVLGGNIQYF.